This TCR beta chain was sequenced for a study of Graves' ophthalmopathy and Graves' hyperthyroidism. Study background: The study drew peripheral blood at initial diagnosis, before any treatment.

There are many counts of this clonotype. Its antigen is unknown. Beta-chain TCR CDR3 regions were amplified from RNA transcripts. First-round RT-PCR relied on HTBI primers, and a second-round multiplex PCR came next. TCRdb ran MiXCR on the multiplex PCR reads and lists one entry per CDR3 protein. This table holds some 360,000 distinct CDR3 sequences, approximately 18% found once. Germline V CDR1 and CDR2: DFQATT, SNEGSKA (reference sequence). V shed 6 bases and J 3 bases; nucleotides not matched to a gene: 8. This CDR3 is built from 14 residues. Study results and caveats: Progression of ophthalmopathy was predicted by the model with about 67% sensitivity and 72% to 85% specificity.

People with hyperthyroidism were aged 18 to 65 and newly diagnosed, under 2 months' duration. The diagnosis was founded upon clinical symptoms, serum thyroxine, TRAb, thyroid ultrasound and orbital computed tomography. The chain carries TRBV20-1 and TRBJ2-7, with TRBD1 matching 10 bases. The sequencing sample was made of peripheral blood. The receptor's source is an adult woman with stable Graves' hyperthyroidism. This chain's CDR3 is CSAWTGGTFYEQYF. DNA for the CDR3: TGCAGTGCATGGACAGGGGGGACTTTCTACGAGCAGTACTTC.